These 4 T cell receptor beta chains originate from one sample sequenced in a study of cytomegalovirus exposure and HLA in healthy donors. PCR amplification relied on 60 Vbeta primers (plus 13 Jbeta primers). Sequencing was performed with immunoSEQ multiplex PCR; in TCRdb, only in-frame clones are kept and a portion is missing. The sample has 200,000 or so clones, approximately 78% seen once. Input material: PBMCs. The receptors derive from a man aged 25-45 years in good health and CMV-seronegative.

This chain links TRBV2 with TRBJ1-2; D is undetermined. The V end was cut by 2 bases, the J end by 2 bases, with 6 bases between. CDR1 and CDR2 (germline): SNHLY, FYNNEI. The CDR3 runs 13 residues. This CDR3 reads CASSENMNYGYTF. The CDR3, as DNA: TGTGCCAGCAGTGAAAATATGAACTATGGCTACACCTTC.

V and J are TRBV5-4 and TRBJ1-4; D remains ambiguous. Germline V gene sequence: CDR1 SGHNT, CDR2 YYREEE (reference sequence). The CDR3 length is 15 residues. V shed 4 bases and J shed 2 bases, with 12 bases lying between them. Here the CDR3 reads CASSARGGTNEKLFF. In nucleotides, the CDR3 is TGTGCCAGCAGCGCCCGGGGAGGGACTAATGAAAAACTGTTTTTT.

The rearrangement uses TRBV5-1 and TRBJ2-1; perhaps TRBD1 as D (5 bases). The CDR3 consists of 13 residues. The germline gives CDR1 SGHRS, CDR2 YFSETQ. With 0 bases removed from V and 4 bases from J, the gap between germline ends came to 5 bases. The chain's CDR3 is CASSLDRYNEQFF. The CDR3 DNA reads TGCGCCAGCAGCTTGGACAGGTACAATGAGCAGTTCTTC. The variable domain in full, completed from reference TRBV5-1 and TRBJ2-1, reads KAGVTQTPRYLIKTRGQQVTLSCSPISGHRSVSWYQQTPGQGLQFLFEYFSETQRNKGNFPGRFSGRQFSNSRSEMNVSTLELGDSALYLCASSLDRYNEQFFGPGTRLTVL.

This chain uses TRBV5-4 with TRBJ1-2; 9 bases align to TRBD1. The V gene end was trimmed by 4 bases and the J gene end by 7 bases; junction bases not matched to a gene: 11. Per the germline V gene, CDR1 is SGHNT and CDR2 is YYREEE (reference sequence). CDR3 length: 15 amino acids. The CDR3 spells CASSQPGQGLGGYTF. The CDR3 coding sequence is TGTGCCAGCAGCCAGCCGGGACAGGGATTAGGTGGCTACACCTTC.